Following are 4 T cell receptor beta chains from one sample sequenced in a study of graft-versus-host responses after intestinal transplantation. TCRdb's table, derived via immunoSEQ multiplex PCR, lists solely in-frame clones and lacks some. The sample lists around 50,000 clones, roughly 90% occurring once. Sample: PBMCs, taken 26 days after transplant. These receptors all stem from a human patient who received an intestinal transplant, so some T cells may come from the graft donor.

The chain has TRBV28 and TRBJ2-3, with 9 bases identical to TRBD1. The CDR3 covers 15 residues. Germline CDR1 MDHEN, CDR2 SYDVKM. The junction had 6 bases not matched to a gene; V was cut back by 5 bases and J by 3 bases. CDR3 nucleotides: TGTGCCAGCAGTCTACATGGGACAGGGACAGATACGCAGTATTTT. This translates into CASSLHGTGTDTQYF.

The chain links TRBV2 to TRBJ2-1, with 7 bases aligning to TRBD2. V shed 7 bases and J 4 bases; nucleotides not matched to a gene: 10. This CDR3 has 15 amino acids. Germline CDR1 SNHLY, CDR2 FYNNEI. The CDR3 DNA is TGTGCCAGCAAGGAGCGGGGAGGCGAGTACAATGAGCAGTTCTTC. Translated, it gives CASKERGGEYNEQFF.

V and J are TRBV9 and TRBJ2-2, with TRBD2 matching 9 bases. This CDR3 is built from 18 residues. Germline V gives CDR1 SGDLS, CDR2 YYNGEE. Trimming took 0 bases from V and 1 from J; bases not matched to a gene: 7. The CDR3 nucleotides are TGTGCCAGCAGCGTAGTCCCCCAACTAGCGGGGAACACCGGGGAGCTGTTTTTT. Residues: CASSVVPQLAGNTGELFF.

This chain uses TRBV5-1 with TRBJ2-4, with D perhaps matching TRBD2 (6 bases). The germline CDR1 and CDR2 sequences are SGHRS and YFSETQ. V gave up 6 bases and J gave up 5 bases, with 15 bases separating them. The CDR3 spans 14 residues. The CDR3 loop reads CASTGGVYENIQYF. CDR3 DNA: TGCGCCAGCACCGGCGGGGTTTACGAAAACATTCAGTACTTC.